The rows below give T cell receptor beta chains drawn from one sample of a study of blood T cell repertoires in COVID-19. The repertoire was sequenced with immunoSEQ multiplex PCR; TCRdb's copy has only in-frame clones and lacks some. Here the sample spans about 240,000 clones, roughly 85% being singletons. Sequencing input: peripheral blood. The receptors were gathered from a woman aged 18-30 years with acute or convalescent COVID-19. Both conserved end residues are trimmed from each CDR3. D genes are given only for firm matches.

TRBJ2-2	TRBV4-3	NA	ASSQVSGRTSGELF
TRBJ1-3	TRBV6-6	NA	ASSSTGGNTIY
TRBJ2-5	TRBV6-2/TRBV6-3	TRBD2	ASSYMGLAGETQY
TRBJ1-1	TRBV12-5	NA	ASGLVRGKGPTEAF
TRBJ2-1	TRBV2	TRBD2	ASSGPGLAGANYNEQF
TRBJ1-5	TRBV11-2	TRBD1	ASSLATGGSQPQH
TRBJ2-7	TRBV6-5	TRBD2	ASRRLANSYEQY
TRBJ1-1	TRBV10-1	NA	ASSLGGGNTEAF
TRBJ2-1	TRBV7-9	TRBD2	ASSISRYGGRADNEQF
TRBJ1-5	TRBV19	NA	ASSPGLTAGYSNQPQH
TRBJ2-1	TRBV27	TRBD2	ASSFYTSGGNNEQF
TRBJ1-2	TRBV10-3	TRBD1	AISTGTGSYGYT
TRBJ1-3	TRBV29-1	NA	SVGFFGVENTIY
TRBJ2-7	TRBV9	NA	ASSEGRLGPPYEQY
TRBJ1-5	TRBV5-1	TRBD1	ASSPKSDRGGNNQPQH
TRBJ2-3	TRBV7-3	NA	ASSLNRGSPGTDTQY
TRBJ1-1	TRBV27	NA	ASSLLPKTYTEAF
TRBJ2-1	TRBV7-8	TRBD2	ASTGGSYNEQF
TRBJ2-4	TRBV4-2	NA	ASSQGGDSKEIQY
TRBJ1-2	TRBV30	NA	AWSVTEYGYT
TRBJ2-7	TRBV7-9	NA	ASSLGNRAYEQY
TRBJ2-2	TRBV7-8	TRBD1	ASSSRDSNTGELF
TRBJ2-3	TRBV4-3	TRBD2	ASSQSLAGSDTQY
TRBJ2-7	TRBV19	TRBD1	ASSIFRDRGYEQY